The present T cell receptor (beta chain) was sequenced within a study of blood T cell repertoires in COVID-19. Across the whole study: From the United States, Italy and Spain came samples of acute and convalescent COVID-19. PBMCs, B-cell-depleted T cells, or T cells provided the cDNA or gDNA that made up the material.

Authors' analysis steps: For nucleated cells, counts were estimated from reference gene primer amplification. The protocol was immunoSEQ multiplex PCR, while the TCRdb copy is restricted to in-frame clones and leaves out a portion. V, J and clone size were drawn from that table, and D and trimming were deduced from the DNA. The repertoire includes about 180,000 clones, 82% of them detected once, and roughly 10% sits in the top ten. The TCR originated in a woman older than 75 with active or convalescent COVID-19. The sample was peripheral blood.

CDR3 sequence reads: CASSPLSLGYTF. CDR3 coding DNA: TGTGCCAGCAGCCCCCTGAGTCTTGGCTACACCTTC. The J gene is TRBJ1-2, the V gene TRBV5-8, with D unresolved. The CDR3 is 12 residues long. The V and J ends lost 4 bases and 7 bases respectively, with 11 bases between them. The germline CDR1 and CDR2 sequences are SGHTS and YDEGEE.